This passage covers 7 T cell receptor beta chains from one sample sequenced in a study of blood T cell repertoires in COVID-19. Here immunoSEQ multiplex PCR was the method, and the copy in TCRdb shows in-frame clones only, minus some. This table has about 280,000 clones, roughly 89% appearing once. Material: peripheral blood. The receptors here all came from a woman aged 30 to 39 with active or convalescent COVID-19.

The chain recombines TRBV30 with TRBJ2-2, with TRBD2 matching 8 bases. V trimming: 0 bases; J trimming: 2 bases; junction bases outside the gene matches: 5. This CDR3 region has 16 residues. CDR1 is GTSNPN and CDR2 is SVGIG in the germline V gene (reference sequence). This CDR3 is CAWSVGSGVNTGELFF. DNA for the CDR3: TGTGCCTGGAGTGTTGGTAGCGGGGTTAACACCGGGGAGCTGTTTTTT.

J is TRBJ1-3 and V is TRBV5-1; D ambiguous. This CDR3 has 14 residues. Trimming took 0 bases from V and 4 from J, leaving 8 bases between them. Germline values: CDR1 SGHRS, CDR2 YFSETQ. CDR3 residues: CASSLGGSGNTIYF. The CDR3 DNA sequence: TGCGCCAGCAGCTTGGGAGGATCCGGAAACACCATATATTTT.

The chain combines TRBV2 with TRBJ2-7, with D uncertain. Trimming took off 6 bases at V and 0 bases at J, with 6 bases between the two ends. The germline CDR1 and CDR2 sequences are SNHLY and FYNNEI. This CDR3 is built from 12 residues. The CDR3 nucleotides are TGTGCCAGCAGCCCCTCCTCCTACGAGCAGTACTTC. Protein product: CASSPSSYEQYF.

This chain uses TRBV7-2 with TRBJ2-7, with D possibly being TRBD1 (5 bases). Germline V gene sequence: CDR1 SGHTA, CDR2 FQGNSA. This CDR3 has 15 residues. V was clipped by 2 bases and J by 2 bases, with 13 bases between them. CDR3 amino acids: CASSLTATGAYEQYF. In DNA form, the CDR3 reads TGTGCCAGCAGCTTAACGGCAACAGGTGCCTACGAGCAGTACTTC.

The CDR3 reads CASSQPQGGNTEAFF. In DNA form, the CDR3 reads TGTGCCAGCAGCCAGCCTCAGGGGGGGAACACTGAAGCTTTCTTT. The chain recombines TRBV3-1 (or the pseudogene TRBV3-2) with TRBJ1-1; 7 positions agree with TRBD1. The CDR3 is made up of 15 amino acids. The junction had 5 bases not matched to a gene; V was cut back by 3 bases and J by 1 base. The germline gives CDR1 LGHDT, CDR2 YNNKEL (reference sequence).

This chain's CDR3 is CATQQGSSGNTIYF. DNA for the CDR3: TGTGCCACCCAGCAGGGTTCCTCTGGAAACACCATATATTTT. The chain joins TRBV28 to TRBJ1-3; TRBD1 might be the D (5 bases). Deletions cut 10 bases from V and 0 bases from J, with 13 bases between. Germline loops: CDR1 MDHEN, CDR2 SYDVKM. The CDR3 runs 14 residues.

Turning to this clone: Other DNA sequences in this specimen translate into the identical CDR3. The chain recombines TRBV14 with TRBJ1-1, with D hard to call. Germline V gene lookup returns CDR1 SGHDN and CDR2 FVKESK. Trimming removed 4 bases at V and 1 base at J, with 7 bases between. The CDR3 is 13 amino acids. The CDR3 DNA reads TGTGCCAGCAGCCCTGTGTGGAACACTGAAGCTTTCTTT. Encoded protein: CASSPVWNTEAFF.